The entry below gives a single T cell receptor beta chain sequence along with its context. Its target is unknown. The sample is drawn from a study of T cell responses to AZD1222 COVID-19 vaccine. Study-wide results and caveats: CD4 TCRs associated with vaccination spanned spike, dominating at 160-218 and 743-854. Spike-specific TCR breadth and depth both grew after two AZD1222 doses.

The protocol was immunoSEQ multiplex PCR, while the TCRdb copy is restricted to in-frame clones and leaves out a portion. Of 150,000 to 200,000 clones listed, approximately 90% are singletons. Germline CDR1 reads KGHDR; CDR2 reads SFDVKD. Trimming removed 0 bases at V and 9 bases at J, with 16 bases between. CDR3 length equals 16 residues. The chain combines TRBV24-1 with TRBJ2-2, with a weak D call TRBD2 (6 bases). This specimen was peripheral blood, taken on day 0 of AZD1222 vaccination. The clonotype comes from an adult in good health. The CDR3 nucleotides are TGTGCCACCAGTGATTTGGGGGGGACTGGGTCCAGGGAGCTGTTTTTT. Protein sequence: CATSDLGGTGSRELFF.